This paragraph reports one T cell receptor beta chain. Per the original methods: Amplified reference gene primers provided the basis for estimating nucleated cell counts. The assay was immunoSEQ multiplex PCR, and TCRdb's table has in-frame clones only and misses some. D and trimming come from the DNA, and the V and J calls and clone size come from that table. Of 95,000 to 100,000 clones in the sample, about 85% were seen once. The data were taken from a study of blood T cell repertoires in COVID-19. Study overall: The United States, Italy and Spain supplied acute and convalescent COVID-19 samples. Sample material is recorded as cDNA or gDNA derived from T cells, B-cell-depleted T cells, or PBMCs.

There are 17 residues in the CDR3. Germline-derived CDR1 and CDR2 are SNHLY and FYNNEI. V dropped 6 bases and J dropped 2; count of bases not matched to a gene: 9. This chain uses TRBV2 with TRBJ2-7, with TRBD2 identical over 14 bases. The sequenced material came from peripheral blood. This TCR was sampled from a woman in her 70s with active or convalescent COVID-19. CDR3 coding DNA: TGTGCCAGCAGCGCAGGGTCGGGACTAGCGGGAGCCTACGAGCAGTACTTC. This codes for CASSAGSGLAGAYEQYF.